One and the same sample provided the 22 T cell receptor beta chains below, sequenced in a study of regulatory T cells in long-lasting Graves disease. Assembly of TCR beta libraries relied on iRepertoire HTBI primers together with Arm-PCR of CDR3 regions. From the multiplex PCR reads, TCRdb called clonotypes with MiXCR, one entry per CDR3 protein. The sample lists approximately 380,000 distinct CDR3 sequences, under 25% occurring once. Regarding time point: persistent/refractory GD, antithyroid drugs over 5 years with positive TRAb. With RNA extracted from PBMCs as input, the TCR library was made. The input for sequencing was peripheral blood mononuclear cells (PBMCs), taken when the disease was refractory, from a patient treated with antithyroid drugs. These receptors came from a female donor with Graves disease.

About this clonotype: A read error may be the cause here, since a much bigger clone is one base away. The chain links TRBV6-2 or TRBV6-3 to TRBJ2-7; either TRBD1 or TRBD2 may fit D (5 bases each). This CDR3 has 14 residues. In germline, CDR1 is MNHEY, CDR2 SVGEGT. V shed 6 bases and J shed 5 bases, with 17 bases lying between them. As DNA, the CDR3 is TGTGCCAGCAGCCAACCGGGACGTGTAAACGAGCAGTACTTC. Its translation: CASSQPGRVNEQYF.

This clonotype was detected ten times or more. This chain joins TRBV6-2 or TRBV6-3 and TRBJ2-7; no definite D call. V was shortened by 3 bases and J by 0 bases, with 12 bases between the two germline ends. The CDR3 consists of 15 residues. CDR1 MNHEY and CDR2 SVGEGT come from the germline V gene. Here the CDR3 DNA reads TGTGCCAGCAGTTATGCTACGCGAAGCTCCTACGAGCAGTACTTC. Translating it yields CASSYATRSSYEQYF.

This clonotype was observed many times. The gene calls are TRBV7-8 and TRBJ2-5; the D gene could be TRBD1 or TRBD2 (5 bases each). Germline V lookup: CDR1 SGHVS, CDR2 FQNEAQ. This CDR3 is built from 15 residues. Trimming took 2 bases from V and 5 from J, leaving 15 bases between them. The CDR3 DNA sequence: TGTGCCAGCAGCTTATCGGTGGGACCACGGGAGACCCAGTACTTC. The encoded protein is CASSLSVGPRETQYF. Using reference TRBV7-8 and TRBJ2-5 for the parts outside the CDR3, the full variable domain is GAGVSQSPRYKVAKRGQDVALRCDPISGHVSLFWYQQALGQGPEFLTYFQNEAQLDKSGLPSDRFFAERPEGSVSTLKIQRTQQEDSAVYLCASSLSVGPRETQYFGPGTRLLVL.

This clonotype was picked up many times. The chain couples TRBV2 to TRBJ2-7; either TRBD1 or TRBD2 may fit D (5 bases each). Germline loops: CDR1 SNHLY, CDR2 FYNNEI. The ends were cut back, 1 base at V and 6 bases at J, with 10 bases in the middle. The CDR3 spans 13 residues. CDR3 sequence: CASSEVPGSEQYF. As DNA, the CDR3 is TGTGCCAGCAGTGAAGTGCCAGGGAGCGAGCAGTACTTC.

The gene calls are TRBV5-1 and TRBJ2-7; 11 nucleotides match TRBD1. Germline V CDR1 and CDR2: SGHRS, YFSETQ. CDR3 length: 15 amino acids. V shed 4 bases, J shed 3 bases, and the junction held 6 bases outside the gene matches. The CDR3 bases are TGCGCCAGCAGCGCGGGACAGGGGGTTGTCTACGAGCAGTACTTC. It codes for CASSAGQGVVYEQYF.

The chain combines TRBV7-2 with TRBJ2-7, with 9 bases aligning to TRBD2. The germline CDR1 and CDR2 sequences are SGHTA and FQGNSA. This CDR3 has 14 residues. J gave up 6 bases and V 3 bases, and 6 bases lay outside the gene matches. CDR3: CASSLQIAGVEQYF. The CDR3 nucleotides read TGTGCCAGCAGCTTGCAAATAGCGGGAGTCGAGCAGTACTTC.

In its sample, this clonotype was seen a few times. The chain joins TRBV19 to TRBJ1-1; D gene ambiguous. The germline V and J ends were trimmed by 3 bases and 4 bases, with 9 bases remaining between them. The germline gives CDR1 LNHDA, CDR2 SQIVND (reference sequence). The length of the CDR3 is 13 residues. The CDR3 coding sequence is TGTGCCAGTAGTATGGGCGTCGGCACTGAAGCTTTCTTT. Protein: CASSMGVGTEAFF.

This clonotype was counted many times. This chain uses TRBV11-2 with TRBJ1-1; no clear D gene. The germline CDR1 and CDR2 sequences are SGHAT and FQNNGV. Deletions cut 5 bases from V and 4 bases from J, with 11 bases between. This CDR3 has 13 residues. The CDR3 DNA follows: TGTGCCAGCAGCCTTTGGGAGAGCACTGAAGCTTTCTTT. This encodes CASSLWESTEAFF.

The sample holds a few counts of this clonotype. This may be a read error: a much more frequent sequence differs by one nucleotide. CDR3 in amino acids: CASGPFPGQLSYEQYF. The CDR3 coding sequence is TGTGCCAGCGGTCCATTCCCGGGACAGCTCTCCTACGAGCAGTACTTC. J is TRBJ2-7 and V is TRBV28; TRBD1 aligns across 7 bases. This CDR3 spans 16 amino acids. Germline values: CDR1 MDHEN, CDR2 SYDVKM. Germline trimming cut 8 bases from V and 0 bases from J; bases unmatched to any gene: 13.

This clonotype was seen at least ten times. The chain employs TRBV6-1 and TRBJ1-1; 9 nucleotides align to TRBD1. Unmatched junction bases numbered 7, after V lost 2 bases and J lost 6 bases. Germline V gives CDR1 MNHNS, CDR2 SASEGT. This CDR3 contains 15 residues. The CDR3 coding sequence is TGTGCCAGCAGTGAATGGGGACAGGGTATCCCTGAAGCTTTCTTT. It yields the protein CASSEWGQGIPEAFF.

The table lists this clonotype with many counts. This chain joins TRBV12-3 or TRBV12-4 and TRBJ1-5; no clear D gene. V lost 5 bases, J lost 2 bases, and 10 bases lay in between. The CDR3 length is 14 residues. CDR3 residues: CASSGVQGNQPQHF. The CDR3 DNA reads as TGTGCCAGCAGTGGTGTCCAAGGCAATCAGCCCCAGCATTTT.

The chain links TRBV5-6 to TRBJ1-2; possibly TRBD1 for D (5 bases). The CDR3 consists of 14 residues. Germline V gene data show CDR1 as SGHDT and CDR2 as YYEEEE. V lost 4 bases and J 2 bases, leaving 12 bases between the germline ends. CDR3 in DNA: TGTGCCAGCAGCACGCGGCCAGGGAACTATGGCTACACCTTC. Protein: CASSTRPGNYGYTF.

This clonotype has just a few counts. The chain carries TRBV4-3 and TRBJ1-2, with D maybe TRBD1 (6 bases). V dropped 4 bases and J dropped 6 bases, with 18 bases sitting between them. CDR3 length: 15 residues. From germline, CDR1 is LGHNA and CDR2 YSLEER. As DNA, the CDR3 is TGCGCCAGCAGCCCGTCAACGGGGGGCTGGGATGGCTACACCTTC. As protein: CASSPSTGGWDGYTF.

The genes are TRBV2 and TRBJ1-5, with D possibly matching TRBD1 (6 bases). This CDR3 contains 15 residues. CDR1 SNHLY and CDR2 FYNNEI come from the germline V gene. V was shortened by 5 bases and J by 3 bases, with 14 bases between the two germline ends. CDR3 region: CASSWGTFNNQPQHF. The CDR3 DNA reads TGTGCCAGCAGTTGGGGGACATTCAACAATCAGCCCCAGCATTTT.

The rearrangement links TRBV11-2 to TRBJ2-2, with D unclear. The germline V and J ends were trimmed by 3 bases and 0 bases, with 8 bases remaining between them. This CDR3 spans 15 amino acids. The germline V gene has CDR1 SGHAT and CDR2 FQNNGV. The CDR3 sequence is CASSFGTSNTGELFF. CDR3 nucleotide sequence: TGTGCCAGCAGCTTCGGCACGTCGAACACCGGGGAGCTGTTTTTT.

This chain joins TRBV6-1 and TRBJ1-3, with D hard to call. Per the germline V gene, CDR1 is MNHNS and CDR2 is SASEGT. The CDR3 runs to 14 residues. Trimming pared 8 bases from V and 3 bases from J, leaving 14 bases between. The CDR3 DNA follows: TGTGCCAGCCGACTTGGGGTTGGTGGAAACACCATATATTTT. Translation gives CASRLGVGGNTIYF.

This clonotype was detected ten times or more. The chain carries TRBV18 and TRBJ1-2, with 7 nucleotides matching TRBD1. J was trimmed by 3 bases and V by 8 bases; bases with no gene match: 6. From germline, CDR1 is KGHSH and CDR2 LQKENI. CDR3 length: 13 residues. As DNA, the CDR3 is TGTGCCAGCAGCCCAGGGACAGACTATGGCTACACCTTC. Amino acids: CASSPGTDYGYTF.

This clonotype was counted between two and nine times. The CDR3 DNA is TGTGCCAGCAGCGGACGGACTAATGAAAAACTGTTTTTT. Its protein is CASSGRTNEKLFF. The chain employs TRBV7-8 and TRBJ1-4; no firm D call. The CDR3 is made up of 13 amino acids. The V gene lost 5 bases and the J gene lost 2 bases, with 6 bases spanning the gap. Germline CDR1 SGHVS, CDR2 FQNEAQ.

The chain uses TRBV28 and TRBJ2-3, with a tentative D call TRBD1 (6 bases). In germline, CDR1 is MDHEN, CDR2 SYDVKM. The CDR3 length is 12 residues. V lost 6 bases and J 4 bases, leaving 8 bases between the germline ends. DNA for the CDR3: TGTGCCAGCAGAACAGGGTCAGATACGCAGTATTTT. Its translation: CASRTGSDTQYF.

This clonotype was seen repeatedly, ten times or more. V and J are TRBV7-8 and TRBJ2-5; 11 bases are shared with TRBD2. Per germline, CDR1 SGHVS and CDR2 FQNEAQ. CDR3 size: 16 residues. With 1 base clipped from V and 4 bases from J, the junction kept 5 bases outside the gene matches. The CDR3 loop reads CASSLELAGAAETQYF. Written as DNA, the CDR3 is TGTGCCAGCAGCTTAGAACTAGCGGGAGCTGCAGAGACCCAGTACTTC.

This clonotype was found many times. V gene TRBV6-1 combines with J gene TRBJ1-3; D gene unclear. Germline V gene data show CDR1 as MNHNS and CDR2 as SASEGT. V dropped 7 bases and J dropped 2 bases, with 15 bases sitting between them. This CDR3 is 15 amino acids long. The CDR3 is CASTTPGMAGNTIYF. The CDR3 nucleotides read TGTGCCAGCACCACGCCGGGGATGGCTGGAAACACCATATATTTT.

This chain joins TRBV7-9 and TRBJ2-7, with 9 bases aligning to TRBD2. The germline CDR1 and CDR2 sequences are SEHNR and FQNEAQ (reference sequence). With 5 bases clipped from V and 3 bases from J, the junction kept 14 bases outside the gene matches. This CDR3 contains 17 residues. CDR3 loop: CASSGKPSGIVYYEQYF. CDR3 sequence (DNA): TGTGCCAGCAGCGGGAAGCCTAGCGGGATTGTTTACTACGAGCAGTACTTC. The complete variable domain, with remaining parts taken from reference TRBV7-9 and TRBJ2-7, reads DTGVSQNPRHKITKRGQNVTFRCDPISEHNRLYWYRQTLGQGPEFLTYFQNEAQLEKSRLLSDRFSAERPKGSFSTLEIQRTEQGDSAMYLCASSGKPSGIVYYEQYFGPGTRLTVT.